This passage covers 18 T cell receptor beta chains from one sample sequenced in a study of vaccination and CD4 T cells after COVID-19. As to time point: late sampling 161 to 241 days after vaccination in three convalescent patients. Stated treatment: approximately 11-day PBMC culture with coronavirus spike peptide pools or control peptides (ViraFEST assay). No antigens are known for them. Sequenced with the Oncomine TCR Beta short-read assay was DNA taken from cultured CD4+ T cells. TCRdb fed the PCR reads into MiXCR, producing one record per CDR3 protein. The sample contains around 20,000 distinct CDR3 sequences, roughly two fifths of which appear only once. The sample here was CD4+ T cells from blood, cultured in vitro, taken about 7 months after SARS-CoV-2 vaccination. The receptor source for this set is a human donor who had recovered from COVID-19.

The rearrangement joins TRBV5-8 to TRBJ1-1, with a weak D call TRBD1 (6 bases). There are 16 residues in the CDR3. CDR1 is SGHTS, CDR2 YDEGEE, per germline. With 4 bases removed from V and 1 base from J, the gap between germline ends came to 17 bases. The CDR3 coding sequence is TGTGCCAGCAGCCATTGGGCAGGGGATACGAACACTGAAGCTTTCTTT. This gives the protein CASSHWAGDTNTEAFF.

This sequence joins TRBV21-1 and TRBJ2-5. TRBV21-1 is a pseudogene locus. The CDR3 consists of 14 residues. The CDR3 DNA sequence: TGTGCCAGCAGCAAAGGGGTAGTTTGGGAGACCCAGTACTTC. It yields the protein CASSKGVVWETQYF.

V usage is TRBV7-9 and J usage is TRBJ2-3; TRBD2 might be the D (6 bases). The CDR3 spans 14 residues. Trimming took off 1 base at V and 8 bases at J, with 13 bases between the two ends. Germline loops: CDR1 SEHNR, CDR2 FQNEAQ (reference sequence). The CDR3 loop reads CASSLGEAWGTQYF. The CDR3 DNA follows: TGTGCCAGCAGCTTAGGGGAGGCCTGGGGTACGCAGTATTTT.

This CDR3 reads CSAAGGTGEGTNEQFF. The CDR3, as DNA: TGCAGTGCTGCCGGAGGGACAGGAGAGGGGACCAATGAGCAGTTCTTC. This chain joins TRBV20-1 and TRBJ2-1; TRBD1 aligns across 8 bases. The CDR3 is 16 residues long. V was pared by 5 bases and J by 6 bases, with 15 bases of the junction left unmatched. Germline values: CDR1 DFQATT, CDR2 SNEGSKA (reference sequence).

The rearrangement joins TRBV19 to TRBJ2-2; D is uncertain. Trimming removed 7 bases at V and 6 bases at J, with 12 bases between. CDR1 and CDR2 (germline): LNHDA, SQIVND (reference sequence). The CDR3 loop spans 13 amino acids. CDR3 sequence (DNA): TGTGCCAGTACCCTACACTCGGCCGGGGAGCTGTTTTTT. As protein: CASTLHSAGELFF.

This rearrangement joins TRBV7-2 to TRBJ1-1; D perhaps matches TRBD1 (5 bases). This CDR3 is built from 15 residues. V lost 2 bases to trimming and J lost 1 base, with 11 bases between them. Looked up from germline, CDR1 is SGHTA and CDR2 is FQGNSA. The CDR3 nucleotides read TGTGCCAGCAGCTTATCTATGCAGGGGAACACTGAAGCTTTCTTT. Protein: CASSLSMQGNTEAFF.

A few counts support this clonotype. This rearrangement joins TRBV7-9 to TRBJ2-7; D possibly corresponds to TRBD2 (6 bases). Germline CDR1 reads SEHNR; CDR2 reads FQNEAQ (reference sequence). The ends were cut back, 2 bases at V and 6 bases at J, with 8 bases in the middle. The CDR3 runs to 12 residues. CDR3 bases: TGTGCCAGCAGCTTAATGGGAGGCGAGCAGTACTTC. Translating it yields CASSLMGGEQYF.

This clonotype was counted a few times. The gene calls are TRBV20-1 and TRBJ1-5; D is undetermined. Trimming took 0 bases from V and 0 from J, leaving 6 bases between them. The CDR3 length is 14 residues. Germline CDR1 reads DFQATT; CDR2 reads SNEGSKA (reference sequence). Here the CDR3 reads CSARDHYSNQPQHF. The CDR3 DNA follows: TGCAGTGCTAGAGACCATTATAGCAATCAGCCCCAGCATTTT.

The genes are TRBV6-1 and TRBJ1-1; D gene unclear. Germline V gene sequence: CDR1 MNHNS, CDR2 SASEGT. The CDR3 consists of 12 residues. Between the trimmed V and J ends, which lost 7 bases and 2 bases, there was a span of 8 bases. The CDR3 loop reads CASKVGNTEAFF. CDR3 bases: TGTGCCAGCAAGGTCGGTAACACTGAAGCTTTCTTT.

The V call is TRBV6-1, the J call TRBJ2-1, with TRBD1 as a possible D gene (5 bases). Deletions cut 1 base from V and 6 bases from J, with 16 bases between. Germline V lookup: CDR1 MNHNS, CDR2 SASEGT. This CDR3 has 16 residues. CDR3 sequence: CASSEGAGFRSNEQFF. The CDR3 DNA is TGTGCCAGCAGTGAAGGGGCAGGGTTCAGGAGCAATGAGCAGTTCTTC.

This chain uses TRBV18 with TRBJ2-7; no clear D. Germline loops: CDR1 KGHSH, CDR2 LQKENI. The germline V and J ends were trimmed by 3 bases and 2 bases, with 8 bases remaining between them. CDR3 length equals 13 residues. CDR3 in DNA: TGTGCCAGCTCACCCACCCCGACCTACGAGCAGTACTTC. Translation gives CASSPTPTYEQYF.

This clonotype was counted between two and nine times. This chain links TRBV24-1 with TRBJ2-1, with D possibly matching TRBD1 (6 bases). CDR1 and CDR2 (germline): KGHDR, SFDVKD. V lost 5 bases to trimming and J lost 9 bases, with 13 bases between them. This CDR3 region has 13 residues. CDR3 amino acids: CATSVVGAGEQFF. The CDR3 DNA is TGTGCCACCAGTGTAGTGGGGGCGGGTGAGCAGTTCTTC.

This clonotype rates as medium-sized. The V and J genes are TRBV20-1 and TRBJ2-5, with D perhaps given as TRBD1 or TRBD2 (6 bases each). This CDR3 contains 14 residues. The germline gives CDR1 DFQATT, CDR2 SNEGSKA (reference sequence). Trimming pared 5 bases from V and 5 bases from J, leaving 18 bases between. The CDR3 is CSAFQGTFRETQYF. DNA of the CDR3: TGCAGTGCTTTCCAGGGGACTTTTAGGGAGACCCAGTACTTC.

This clonotype was seen a handful of times. The rearrangement links TRBV7-2 to TRBJ2-7, with D perhaps matching TRBD2 (6 bases). Germline V lookup: CDR1 SGHTA, CDR2 FQGNSA. Between the trimmed V and J ends, which lost 5 bases and 9 bases, there was a span of 17 bases. This CDR3 is built from 13 residues. The CDR3 DNA follows: TGTGCCAGCAGCGCGCAGACTAGTTCGAGGCAGTACTTC. Amino acids: CASSAQTSSRQYF.

The table lists this clonotype with a few counts. V is TRBV7-3 and J is TRBJ2-2; no clear D gene. Germline-derived CDR1 and CDR2 are SGHTA and FQGTGA. V gave up 6 bases and J gave up 5 bases, with 7 bases separating them. This CDR3 is built from 12 residues. CDR3: CASSEPTGELFF. The DNA for the CDR3 is TGTGCCAGCAGTGAGCCAACCGGGGAGCTGTTTTTT.

The chain carries TRBV6-1 and TRBJ2-2, with D uncertain. From germline, CDR1 is MNHNS and CDR2 SASEGT. This CDR3 has 13 amino acids. The V and J ends lost 2 bases and 7 bases respectively, with 8 bases between them. The DNA for the CDR3 is TGTGCCAGCAGTGAACTGTGGGGCGGGGAGCTGTTTTTT. It yields the protein CASSELWGGELFF.

This clonotype was observed a few times. The J gene is TRBJ1-1, the V gene TRBV10-3; TRBD1 agrees at 10 bases. V was pared by 7 bases and J by 7 bases, with 6 bases of the junction left unmatched. The CDR3 sequence is 13 residues long. CDR1 ENHRY and CDR2 SYGVKD come from the germline V gene. The CDR3 loop reads CAINGGQGLEAFF. The DNA of the CDR3 is TGTGCCATCAATGGGGGACAGGGGCTTGAAGCTTTCTTT.

This clonotype has a handful of counts. DNA for the CDR3: TGCAGTGGAAGATCTAGCGGGAGTGGGTCCTACAATGAGCAGTTCTTC. Protein: CSGRSSGSGSYNEQFF. The V gene is TRBV20-1, the J gene TRBJ2-1; TRBD2 aligns across 10 bases. The length of the CDR3 is 16 residues. Losses at the gene ends were 7 bases for V and 1 base for J; bases not matched to a gene: 10. Per germline, CDR1 DFQATT and CDR2 SNEGSKA (reference sequence).